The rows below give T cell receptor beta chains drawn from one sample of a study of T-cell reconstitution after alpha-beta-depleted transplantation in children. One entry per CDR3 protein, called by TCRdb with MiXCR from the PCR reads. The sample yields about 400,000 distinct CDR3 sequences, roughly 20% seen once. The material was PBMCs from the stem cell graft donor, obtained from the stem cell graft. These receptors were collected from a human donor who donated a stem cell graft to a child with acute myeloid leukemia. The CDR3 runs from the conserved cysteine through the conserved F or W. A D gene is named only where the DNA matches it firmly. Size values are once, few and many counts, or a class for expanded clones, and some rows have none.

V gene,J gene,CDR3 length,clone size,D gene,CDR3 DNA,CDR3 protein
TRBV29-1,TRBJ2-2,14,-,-,TGCAGCGCCCCCGGACGAATCGACACCGGGGAGCTGTTTTTT,CSAPGRIDTGELFF
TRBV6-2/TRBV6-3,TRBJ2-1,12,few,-,TGTGCCAGCAGTTTATCGACCAATGAGCAGTTCTTC,CASSLSTNEQFF
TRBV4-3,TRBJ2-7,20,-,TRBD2,TGCGCCAGCAGCCAAGATCTCGGACTAGCGGGAGTTTTTTTCCCCTACGAGCAGTACTTC,CASSQDLGLAGVFFPYEQYF
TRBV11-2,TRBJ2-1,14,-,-,TGTGCCAGCAGCCCCAACCCAGCTTACAATGAGCAGTTCTTC,CASSPNPAYNEQFF
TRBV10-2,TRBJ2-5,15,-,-,TGCGCCAGCAGTGAGTTGACCCTAGAGGCGGAGACCCAGTACTTC,CASSELTLEAETQYF
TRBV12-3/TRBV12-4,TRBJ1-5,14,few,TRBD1,TGTGCCAGCAGCACCGGGACAGGGGGTCAGCCCCAGCATTTT,CASSTGTGGQPQHF
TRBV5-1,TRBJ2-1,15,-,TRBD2,TGCGCCAGCACCGTAGCGGGAGGGCAATTCGGTGAGCAGTTCTTC,CASTVAGGQFGEQFF
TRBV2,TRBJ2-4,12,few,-,TGTGCCAGCAGCGAAGGGGCCAACATTCAGTACTTC,CASSEGANIQYF
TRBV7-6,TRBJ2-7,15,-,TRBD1,TGTGCCAGCAGCCCACAGGGGGCCCTCTCCTACGAGCAGTACTTC,CASSPQGALSYEQYF
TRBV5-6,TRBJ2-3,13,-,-,TGTGCCAGCAGCTTGCCGGGTAGGGATACGCAGTATTTT,CASSLPGRDTQYF
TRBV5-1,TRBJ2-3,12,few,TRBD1,TGCGCCAGCAGCACGGGACAGCCTACGCAGTATTTT,CASSTGQPTQYF
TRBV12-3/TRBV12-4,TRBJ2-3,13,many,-,TGTGCCAGCAGCTTAGGCGCCACAGATACGCAGTATTTT,CASSLGATDTQYF
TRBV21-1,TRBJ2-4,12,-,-,TGTGCCAGCAGCAAAGGAGAAGGTGTCGCGTACTTC,CASSKGEGVAYF
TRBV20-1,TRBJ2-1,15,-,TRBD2,TGCAGTGCCCGAGGACTAGCGGGAACCTACAATGAGCAGTTCTTC,CSARGLAGTYNEQFF
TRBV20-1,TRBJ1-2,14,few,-,TGCAGTGCCACCCACACAAGGGATCTAAACGGCTACACCTTC,CSATHTRDLNGYTF
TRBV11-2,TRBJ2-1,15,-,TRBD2,TGTGCCAGCAGCGCGAGCGGGAGATCTTCGAATGAGCAGTTCTTC,CASSASGRSSNEQFF
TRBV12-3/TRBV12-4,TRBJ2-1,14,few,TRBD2,TGTGCCAGCATCTTAGCGGGAGCCAACAATGAGCAGTTCTTC,CASILAGANNEQFF
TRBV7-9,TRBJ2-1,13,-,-,TGTGCCAGCCCTCTTGAGGAATACAATGAGCAGTTCTTC,CASPLEEYNEQFF
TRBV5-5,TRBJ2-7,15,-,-,TGTGCCAGCAGCTTGGTTGATGGGGCCGGCGACGAGCAGTACTTC,CASSLVDGAGDEQYF
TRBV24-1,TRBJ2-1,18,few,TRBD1,TGTGCCACCAGTGAAGGCAGACCTGGGCGACACCAGGGGGATGAGCAGTTCTTC,CATSEGRPGRHQGDEQFF
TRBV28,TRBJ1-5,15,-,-,TGTGCCAGCAGTTTAGGCAGGGGCAGCAATCAGCCCCAGCATTTT,CASSLGRGSNQPQHF
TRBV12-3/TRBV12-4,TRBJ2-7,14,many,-,TGTGCCAGCAGCCTTGGACTGGGTTCCTACGAGCAGTACTTC,CASSLGLGSYEQYF
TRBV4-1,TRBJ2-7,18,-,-,TGCGCCAGCAGCCAACCTTACCGCCGGGACACCTTGGCCTACGAGCAGTACTTC,CASSQPYRRDTLAYEQYF
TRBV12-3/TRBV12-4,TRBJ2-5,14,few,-,TGTGCCAGCAGTTTAGAGTTTCCCCCCGAGACCCAGTACTTC,CASSLEFPPETQYF
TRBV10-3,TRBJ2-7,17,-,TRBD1,TGTGCCATCAGTGAACCGAAGAAACCGGGACAGAATTACGAGCAGTACTTC,CAISEPKKPGQNYEQYF
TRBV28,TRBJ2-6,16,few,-,TGTGCCAGCAGCCCACAGGGTGAATCTGGGGCCAACGTCCTGACTTTC,CASSPQGESGANVLTF
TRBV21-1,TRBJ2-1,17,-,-,TGTGCCAGCAGCAAACTGACGGGTACGTTACAGTACAATGAGCAGTTCTTC,CASSKLTGTLQYNEQFF
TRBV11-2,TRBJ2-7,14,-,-,TGTGCCAGCAGCCCCTCCGGGACAAACTACGAGCAGTACTTC,CASSPSGTNYEQYF
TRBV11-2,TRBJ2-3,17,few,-,TGTGCCAGCAGCTTAGATCTAAGAGGGGTTTTCGCAGATACGCAGTATTTT,CASSLDLRGVFADTQYF
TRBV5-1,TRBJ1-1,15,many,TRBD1,TGCGCCAGCACCTTGGGGACAGGGGGTAACACTGAAGCTTTCTTT,CASTLGTGGNTEAFF
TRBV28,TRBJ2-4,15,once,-,TGTGCCAGCAGCCCGACAGGGGACTACTTGAACATTCAGTACTTC,CASSPTGDYLNIQYF
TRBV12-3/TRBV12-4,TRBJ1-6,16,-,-,TGTGCCAGCAGTCCCCCGCCAGGGTCCTATAATTCACCCCTCCACTTT,CASSPPPGSYNSPLHF
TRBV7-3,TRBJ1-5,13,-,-,TGTGCCAGCAGCTTCGATAAGGGACAGCCCCAGCATTTT,CASSFDKGQPQHF
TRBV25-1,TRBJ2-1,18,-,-,TGTGCCAGCAGTGAATCTACCCCATGGGGGAGTACCTACAATGAGCAGTTCTTC,CASSESTPWGSTYNEQFF
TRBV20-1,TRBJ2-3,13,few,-,TGCAGTGCGGATACTAGGTTCACAGATACGCAGTATTTT,CSADTRFTDTQYF
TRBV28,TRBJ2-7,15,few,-,TGTGCCAGCAGTCAACCTAGGGTACTTCGCTACGAGCAGTACTTC,CASSQPRVLRYEQYF
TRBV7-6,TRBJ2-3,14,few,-,TGTGCCAGCAGCGGACGACTAGGCACAGATACGCAGTATTTT,CASSGRLGTDTQYF